The 16 T cell receptor beta chains reported below all come from one sample, sequenced in a study of blood T cell repertoires in COVID-19. TCRdb's table, derived via immunoSEQ multiplex PCR, lists solely in-frame clones and lacks some. The data hold about 210,000 clones, with 65% to 85% observed a single time. Sequencing input: peripheral blood. These TCRs come from a woman aged 45-65 years with acute or convalescent COVID-19.

This clone was detected once. The chain combines TRBV6-6 with TRBJ1-5; no clear D gene. The germline gives CDR1 MNHNY, CDR2 SVGAGI (reference sequence). The CDR3 has 17 amino acids. Trimming stripped 5 bases from V and 2 bases from J, with 19 bases between. CDR3 region: CASSLGFRVVGNQPQHF. CDR3 DNA: TGTGCCAGCAGTCTCGGGTTCCGGGTGGTCGGCAATCAGCCCCAGCATTTT.

This rearrangement joins TRBV5-1 to TRBJ1-3; 7 nucleotides align to TRBD1. This CDR3 is built from 15 residues. The germline V gene encodes CDR1 SGHRS and CDR2 YFSETQ. The junction had 9 bases not matched to a gene; V was cut back by 7 bases and J by 2 bases. The CDR3 sequence is CASRVEGAPGNTIYF. The CDR3 DNA sequence: TGCGCCAGCCGCGTGGAGGGGGCGCCTGGAAACACCATATATTTT.

The CDR3 DNA follows: TGTGCCACCGAGCTGGTCGGTTTCGGCAATCAGCCCCAGCATTTT. Translating gives CATELVGFGNQPQHF. The chain joins TRBV15 to TRBJ1-5, with unresolved D. V lost 8 bases and J lost 2, with 16 bases in between. The CDR3 is made up of 15 amino acids. Germline CDR1 and CDR2: LNHNV and YYDKDF (reference sequence).

A remark on this clone: This sample includes further DNA sequences coding for the same CDR3. The V gene is TRBV28, the J gene TRBJ2-7; D uncertain. CDR1 is MDHEN, CDR2 SYDVKM, per germline. V lost 2 bases and J lost 1, with 3 bases in between. This CDR3 has 12 amino acids. CDR3 residues: CASSLLSYEQYF. CDR3 DNA: TGTGCCAGCAGTTTACTTTCCTACGAGCAGTACTTC.

The V gene is TRBV21-1, the J gene TRBJ2-7; no check of the table's D call, TRBD2, against the DNA was made. TRBV21-1 is flagged as a pseudogene. The CDR3 sequence is 16 residues long. The CDR3 reads CASTLPEAGVVYEQYF. CDR3 sequence (DNA): TGTGCCAGCACTTTACCCGAAGCGGGAGTAGTCTACGAGCAGTACTTC.

Here the CDR3 reads CASSETSGHYEQYF. The CDR3 DNA sequence: TGCGCCAGCAGCGAGACTAGCGGGCACTACGAGCAGTACTTC. The V gene is TRBV5-1, the J gene TRBJ2-7; 10 nucleotides align to TRBD2. V shed 4 bases, J shed 3 bases, and the junction held 4 bases outside the gene matches. Germline lookup yields CDR1 SGHRS and CDR2 YFSETQ. The CDR3 loop spans 14 amino acids. Drawing the rest from reference TRBV5-1 and TRBJ2-7, the complete variable domain is KAGVTQTPRYLIKTRGQQVTLSCSPISGHRSVSWYQQTPGQGLQFLFEYFSETQRNKGNFPGRFSGRQFSNSRSEMNVSTLELGDSALYLCASSETSGHYEQYFGPGTRLTVT.

The rearrangement uses TRBV2 and TRBJ1-2; a possible D gene is TRBD1 (5 bases). The ends were cut back, 6 bases at V and 4 bases at J, with 12 bases in the middle. CDR1 is SNHLY and CDR2 is FYNNEI in the germline V gene. This CDR3 comprises 13 residues. Written as DNA, the CDR3 is TGTGCCAGCAGGGGCGGGACCCTCTATGGCTACACCTTC. This gives the protein CASRGGTLYGYTF.

This clone was recorded once. V is TRBV2 and J is TRBJ1-1; tentatively, D is TRBD1 (5 bases). Trimming shortened V by 2 bases and J by 11 bases, and 18 bases separated the two germline ends. Germline-derived CDR1 and CDR2 are SNHLY and FYNNEI. This CDR3 contains 14 residues. CDR3 DNA: TGTGCCAGCAGTGAAATAGGAAGGGGTATTAGGGCTTTCTTT. It is translated as CASSEIGRGIRAFF.

The chain uses TRBV5-8 and TRBJ2-7; 9 bases align to TRBD2. The CDR3 consists of 15 residues. Germline V gives CDR1 SGHTS, CDR2 YDEGEE. The V segment lost 4 bases and the J segment 3 bases; nucleotides outside the gene matches: 8. The CDR3 spells CASSPSGTSLYEQYF. DNA of the CDR3: TGTGCCAGCAGCCCCTCCGGGACTAGCCTCTACGAGCAGTACTTC.

The J gene is TRBJ1-1, the V gene TRBV6-5; no clear D. CDR3 size: 13 residues. V lost 6 bases to trimming and J lost 0 bases, with 8 bases between them. Germline CDR1 and CDR2: MNHEY and SVGAGI. CDR3 DNA: TGTGCCAGCAGATTATCTATGAACACTGAAGCTTTCTTT. Its protein product is CASRLSMNTEAFF.

This sequence joins TRBV5-1 and TRBJ2-5, with 7 bases identical to TRBD1. With V trimmed by 3 bases and J by 3 bases, 2 bases remained unmatched. CDR1 is SGHRS, CDR2 YFSETQ, per germline. The CDR3 runs to 13 residues. As DNA, the CDR3 is TGCGCCAGCAGCTCCGACAGGGAAGAGACCCAGTACTTC. This encodes CASSSDREETQYF.

The rearrangement uses TRBV5-8 and TRBJ1-3, with D unclear. Looked up from germline, CDR1 is SGHTS and CDR2 is YDEGEE. V lost 0 bases and J 0 bases, leaving 10 bases between the germline ends. The CDR3 contains 16 residues. As DNA, the CDR3 is TGTGCCAGCAGCTTGGTTGCGCTTAGCTCTGGAAACACCATATATTTT. Amino acid sequence: CASSLVALSSGNTIYF.

Only one count was recorded for this clone. This chain joins TRBV6-4 and TRBJ1-5; TRBD1 might be the D (5 bases). The CDR3 sequence is 13 residues long. The V end was cut by 1 base, the J end by 8 bases, with 9 bases between. Germline V gene sequence: CDR1 MRHNA, CDR2 SNTAGT. CDR3 residues: CASSDYAGEPQHF. In nucleotides, the CDR3 is TGTGCCAGCAGTGACTATGCGGGGGAGCCCCAGCATTTT.

The chain is built from TRBV28 and TRBJ2-7; 10 bases map to TRBD2. Looked up from germline, CDR1 is MDHEN and CDR2 is SYDVKM. Germline trimming cut 8 bases from V and 5 bases from J; bases unmatched to any gene: 12. The CDR3 spans 15 residues. The CDR3 coding sequence is TGTGCCAGCCTCGAGGGGGCTAGCGGGAGAAACGAGCAGTACTTC. It specifies CASLEGASGRNEQYF.

Only a few counts were recorded for this clone. The chain couples TRBV6-5 to TRBJ2-5; 7 nucleotides line up with TRBD1. This CDR3 spans 15 amino acids. CDR1 and CDR2 (germline): MNHEY, SVGAGI. Trimming removed 1 base from V and 5 bases from J; junction bases left unmatched: 7. The CDR3 DNA follows: TGTGCCAGCAGTTACTTACAGGGGTTAGGGGAGACCCAGTACTTC. It translates to CASSYLQGLGETQYF.

The chain uses TRBV7-2 and TRBJ1-6; no reliable D call. The CDR3 contains 15 residues. Trimming took 6 bases from V and 8 from J, leaving 17 bases between them. Germline CDR1 reads SGHTA; CDR2 reads FQGNSA. CDR3 amino acids: CASRNRAVGDSPLHF. The CDR3 DNA reads as TGTGCCAGCAGAAACCGCGCGGTTGGTGATTCACCCCTCCACTTT. Variable domain in full (rest from reference TRBV7-2 and TRBJ1-6): GAGVSQSPSNKVTEKGKDVELRCDPISGHTALYWYRQSLGQGLEFLIYFQGNSAPDKSGLPSDRFSAERTGGSVSTLTIQRTQQEDSAVYLCASRNRAVGDSPLHFGNGTRLTVT.